What follows are 11 T cell receptor beta chains derived from one specimen sequenced in a study of cytomegalovirus exposure and HLA in healthy donors. The study ran its PCR with 60 Vbeta and 13 Jbeta primers. Some clones are missing from TCRdb's copy, which holds only in-frame ones; the method was immunoSEQ multiplex PCR. The data contain 200,000 or so clones, 70% to 90% of them singletons. Material for sequencing was PBMCs. The origin of the receptors is a woman under 30 in good health and CMV-seropositive.

The chain employs TRBV13 and TRBJ1-2; D unclear. This CDR3 is built from 15 residues. Trimming shortened V by 2 bases and J by 5 bases, and 15 bases separated the two germline ends. The germline gives CDR1 PRHDT, CDR2 FYEKMQ (reference sequence). CDR3 in amino acids: CASSLTASRAYGYTF. CDR3 sequence (DNA): TGTGCCAGCAGCTTAACAGCTTCGAGGGCGTATGGCTACACCTTC.

The chain joins TRBV2 to TRBJ1-6; no clear D gene. The CDR3 extends over 13 amino acids. Trimming took 4 bases from V and 1 from J, leaving 2 bases between them. Per germline, CDR1 SNHLY and CDR2 FYNNEI. This CDR3 reads CASSVSYNSPLHF. CDR3 DNA: TGTGCCAGCAGTGTATCCTATAATTCACCCCTCCACTTT.

V is TRBV6-5 and J is TRBJ1-2; possible D gene TRBD1, 5 bases. The CDR3 is made up of 14 amino acids. V dropped 2 bases and J dropped 5 bases, with 12 bases sitting between them. Germline V gene sequence: CDR1 MNHEY, CDR2 SVGAGI. The CDR3 DNA reads TGTGCCAGCAGTTACGGGGGGGACGGGTATGGCTACACCTTC. This codes for CASSYGGDGYGYTF.

The chain uses TRBV28 and TRBJ1-5; no firm D call. This CDR3 contains 14 residues. Trimming left V 6 bases short and J 3 bases short, with 12 bases between. Germline values: CDR1 MDHEN, CDR2 SYDVKM. The CDR3 bases are TGTGCCAGCAGAGAACCGGGAAACAATCAGCCCCAGCATTTT. Residues: CASREPGNNQPQHF.

This chain links TRBV6-5 with TRBJ2-7; 9 nucleotides align to TRBD2. Germline V gene lookup returns CDR1 MNHEY and CDR2 SVGAGI. The CDR3 is made up of 15 amino acids. Unmatched junction bases numbered 5, after V lost 4 bases and J lost 1 base. The CDR3 sequence: CASSSLAGESYEQYV. CDR3 DNA sequence: TGTGCCAGCAGTTCACTAGCGGGTGAGTCCTACGAGCAGTACGTC.

The rearrangement joins TRBV7-2 to TRBJ1-4; D not certain. Germline-derived CDR1 and CDR2 are SGHTA and FQGNSA. This CDR3 region has 15 residues. Trimming stripped 2 bases from V and 11 bases from J, with 18 bases between. The CDR3 protein is CASSLNGVREGKLFF. In nucleotides, the CDR3 is TGTGCCAGCAGCTTAAACGGAGTGCGGGAAGGGAAACTGTTTTTT.

V and J are TRBV27 and TRBJ1-1, with TRBD1 identical over 9 bases. This CDR3 has 15 residues. Germline CDR1 and CDR2: MNHEY and SMNVEV (reference sequence). The J segment lost 5 bases and the V segment lost 6 bases, leaving 10 bases of the junction unmatched. CDR3 in amino acids: CASRPIDRGKTEAFF. The CDR3 nucleotides read TGTGCCAGCAGACCAATTGACAGGGGGAAGACTGAAGCTTTCTTT.

The chain carries TRBV6-4 and TRBJ1-1, with D uncertain. Germline CDR1 MRHNA, CDR2 SNTAGT. The V end lost 10 bases, the J end lost 1 base, and 19 bases lay between the germline ends. The CDR3 length is 15 residues. The DNA of the CDR3 is TGTGCCACCCGGCCGGGGTGGGGTAAGAACACTGAAGCTTTCTTT. Protein: CATRPGWGKNTEAFF.

The chain employs TRBV4-3 and TRBJ2-2; no definite D call. Trimming took 3 bases from V and 2 from J, leaving 7 bases between them. The CDR3 consists of 14 residues. From germline, CDR1 is LGHNA and CDR2 YSLEER. CDR3 DNA sequence: TGCGCCAGCAGCCAGACTTTTAACACCGGGGAGCTGTTTTTT. This codes for CASSQTFNTGELFF.

The rearrangement links TRBV10-3 to TRBJ2-1; the match to TRBD1 covers 10 bases. The trim removed 1 base at V and 2 bases at J, leaving 5 bases unmatched. Germline V gene data show CDR1 as ENHRY and CDR2 as SYGVKD. The CDR3 extends over 17 amino acids. Here the CDR3 DNA reads TGTGCCATCAGTGAGTTAGGGGGACAGGGGCCCTACAATGAGCAGTTCTTC. This sequence encodes CAISELGGQGPYNEQFF.

This sequence joins TRBV5-1 and TRBJ1-2; D is possibly TRBD1 (6 bases). The germline V and J ends were trimmed by 0 bases and 3 bases, with 9 bases remaining between them. This CDR3 is 14 amino acids long. Germline CDR1 SGHRS, CDR2 YFSETQ. The CDR3 protein is CASSLAQGDYGYTF. The CDR3 DNA reads TGCGCCAGCAGCTTGGCACAGGGTGACTATGGCTACACCTTC.